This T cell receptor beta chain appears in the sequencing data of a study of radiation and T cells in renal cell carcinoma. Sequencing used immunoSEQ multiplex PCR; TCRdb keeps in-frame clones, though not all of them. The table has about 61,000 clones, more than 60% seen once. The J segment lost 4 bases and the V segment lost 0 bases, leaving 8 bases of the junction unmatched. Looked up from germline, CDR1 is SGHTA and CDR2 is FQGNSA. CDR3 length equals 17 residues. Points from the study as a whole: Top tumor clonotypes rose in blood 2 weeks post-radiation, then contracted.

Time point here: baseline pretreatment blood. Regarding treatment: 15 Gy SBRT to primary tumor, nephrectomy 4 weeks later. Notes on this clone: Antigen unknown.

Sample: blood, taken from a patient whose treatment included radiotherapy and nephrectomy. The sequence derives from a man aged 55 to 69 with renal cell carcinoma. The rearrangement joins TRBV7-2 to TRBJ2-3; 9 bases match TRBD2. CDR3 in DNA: TGTGCCAGCAGCTTAGCGCACATGGCGGGGGGGCCAGATACGCAGTATTTT. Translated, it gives CASSLAHMAGGPDTQYF.